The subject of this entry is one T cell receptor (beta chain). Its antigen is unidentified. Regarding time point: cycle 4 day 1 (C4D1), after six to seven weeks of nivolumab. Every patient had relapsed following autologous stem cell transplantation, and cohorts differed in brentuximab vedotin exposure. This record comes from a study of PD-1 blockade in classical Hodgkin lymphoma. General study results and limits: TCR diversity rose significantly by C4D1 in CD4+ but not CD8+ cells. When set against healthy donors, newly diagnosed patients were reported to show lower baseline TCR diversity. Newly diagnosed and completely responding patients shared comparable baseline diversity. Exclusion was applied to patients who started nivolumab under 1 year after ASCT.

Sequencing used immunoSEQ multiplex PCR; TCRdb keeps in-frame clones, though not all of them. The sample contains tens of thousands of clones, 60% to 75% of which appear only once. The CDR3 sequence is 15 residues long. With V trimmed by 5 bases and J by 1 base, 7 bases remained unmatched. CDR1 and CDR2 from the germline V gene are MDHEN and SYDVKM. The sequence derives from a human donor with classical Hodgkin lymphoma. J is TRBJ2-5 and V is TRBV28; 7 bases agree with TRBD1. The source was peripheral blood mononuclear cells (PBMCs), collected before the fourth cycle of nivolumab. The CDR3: CASSLTGDPQETQYF. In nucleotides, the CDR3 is TGTGCCAGCAGTCTAACAGGGGACCCCCAAGAGACCCAGTACTTC.